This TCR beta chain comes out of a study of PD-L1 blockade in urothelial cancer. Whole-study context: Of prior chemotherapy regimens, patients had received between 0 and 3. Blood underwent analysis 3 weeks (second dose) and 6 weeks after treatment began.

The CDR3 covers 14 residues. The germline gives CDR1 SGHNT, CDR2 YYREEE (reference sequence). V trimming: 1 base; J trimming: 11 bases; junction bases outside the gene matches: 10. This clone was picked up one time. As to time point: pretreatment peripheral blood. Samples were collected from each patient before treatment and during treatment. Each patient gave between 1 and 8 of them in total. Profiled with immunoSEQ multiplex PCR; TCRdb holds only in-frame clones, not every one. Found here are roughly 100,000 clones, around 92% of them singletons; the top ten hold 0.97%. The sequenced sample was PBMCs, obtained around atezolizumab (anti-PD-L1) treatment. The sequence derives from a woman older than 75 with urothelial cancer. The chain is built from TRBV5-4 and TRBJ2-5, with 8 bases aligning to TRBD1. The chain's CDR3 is CASSLTGQVLTQYF. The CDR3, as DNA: TGTGCCAGCAGCTTGACGGGACAGGTTCTAACTCAGTACTTC.